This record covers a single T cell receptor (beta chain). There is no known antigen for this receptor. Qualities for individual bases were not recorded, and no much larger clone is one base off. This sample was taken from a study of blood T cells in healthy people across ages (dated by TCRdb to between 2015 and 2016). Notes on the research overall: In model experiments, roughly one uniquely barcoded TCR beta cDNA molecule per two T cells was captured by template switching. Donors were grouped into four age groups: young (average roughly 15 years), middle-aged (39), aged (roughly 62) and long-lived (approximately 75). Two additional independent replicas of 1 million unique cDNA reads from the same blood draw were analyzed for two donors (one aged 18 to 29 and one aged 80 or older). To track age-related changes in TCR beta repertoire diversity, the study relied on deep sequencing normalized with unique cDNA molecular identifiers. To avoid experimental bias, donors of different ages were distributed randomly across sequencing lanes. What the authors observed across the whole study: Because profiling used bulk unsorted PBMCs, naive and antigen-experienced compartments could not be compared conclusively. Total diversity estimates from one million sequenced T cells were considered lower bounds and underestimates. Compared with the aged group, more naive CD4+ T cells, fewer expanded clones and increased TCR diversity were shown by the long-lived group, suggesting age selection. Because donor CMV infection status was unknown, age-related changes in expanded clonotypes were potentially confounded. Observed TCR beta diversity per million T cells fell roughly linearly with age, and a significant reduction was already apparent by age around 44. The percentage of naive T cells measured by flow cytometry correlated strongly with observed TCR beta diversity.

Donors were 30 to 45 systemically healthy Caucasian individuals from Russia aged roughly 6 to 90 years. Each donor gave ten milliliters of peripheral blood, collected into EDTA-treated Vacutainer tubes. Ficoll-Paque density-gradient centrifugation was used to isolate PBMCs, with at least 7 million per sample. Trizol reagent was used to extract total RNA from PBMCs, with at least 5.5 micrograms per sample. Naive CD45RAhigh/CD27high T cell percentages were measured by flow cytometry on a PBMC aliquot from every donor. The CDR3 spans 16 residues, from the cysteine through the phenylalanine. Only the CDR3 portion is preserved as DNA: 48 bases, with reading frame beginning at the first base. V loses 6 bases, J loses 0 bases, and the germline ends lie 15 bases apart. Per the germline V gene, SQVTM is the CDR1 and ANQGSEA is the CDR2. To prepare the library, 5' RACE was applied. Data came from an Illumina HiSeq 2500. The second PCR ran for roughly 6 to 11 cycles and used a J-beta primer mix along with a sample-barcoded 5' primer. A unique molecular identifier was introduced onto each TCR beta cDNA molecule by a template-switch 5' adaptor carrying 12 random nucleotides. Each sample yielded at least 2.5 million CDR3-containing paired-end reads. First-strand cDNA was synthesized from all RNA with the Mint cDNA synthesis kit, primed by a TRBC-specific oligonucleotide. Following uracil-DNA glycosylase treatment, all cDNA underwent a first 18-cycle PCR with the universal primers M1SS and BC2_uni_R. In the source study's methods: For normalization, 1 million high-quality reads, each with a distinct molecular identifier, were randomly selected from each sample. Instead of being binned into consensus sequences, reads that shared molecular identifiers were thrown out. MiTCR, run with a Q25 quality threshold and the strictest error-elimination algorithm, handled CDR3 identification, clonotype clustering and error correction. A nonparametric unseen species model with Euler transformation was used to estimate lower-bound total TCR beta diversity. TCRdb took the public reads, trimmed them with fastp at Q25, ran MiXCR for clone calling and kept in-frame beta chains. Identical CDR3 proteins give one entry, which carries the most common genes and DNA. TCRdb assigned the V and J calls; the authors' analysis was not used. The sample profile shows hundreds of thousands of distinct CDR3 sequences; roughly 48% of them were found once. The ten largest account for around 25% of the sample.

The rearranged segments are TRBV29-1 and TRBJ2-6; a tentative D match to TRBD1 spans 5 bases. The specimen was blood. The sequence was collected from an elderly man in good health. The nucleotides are TGCAGCGTCGCGACACCCCAGGGCTCTGGGGCCAACGTCCTGACTTTC. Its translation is CSVATPQGSGANVLTF.